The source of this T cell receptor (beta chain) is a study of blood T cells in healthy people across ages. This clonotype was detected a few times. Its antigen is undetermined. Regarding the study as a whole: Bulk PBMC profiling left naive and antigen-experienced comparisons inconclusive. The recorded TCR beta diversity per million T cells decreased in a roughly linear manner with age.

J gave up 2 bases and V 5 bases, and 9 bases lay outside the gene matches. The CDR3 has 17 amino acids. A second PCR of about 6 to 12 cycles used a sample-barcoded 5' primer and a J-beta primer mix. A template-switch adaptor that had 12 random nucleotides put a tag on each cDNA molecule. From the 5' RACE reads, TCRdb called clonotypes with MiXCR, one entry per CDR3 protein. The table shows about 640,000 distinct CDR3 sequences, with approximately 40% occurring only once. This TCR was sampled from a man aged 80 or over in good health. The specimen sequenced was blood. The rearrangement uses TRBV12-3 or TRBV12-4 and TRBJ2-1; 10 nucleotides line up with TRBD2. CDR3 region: CASSRSQLAGTYNEQFF. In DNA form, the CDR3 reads TGTGCCAGCAGTCGATCTCAACTAGCGGGGACCTACAATGAGCAGTTCTTC.